Sequencing of this T cell receptor (beta chain) was carried out in a study of cytomegalovirus exposure and HLA in healthy donors. Details on this clone: The antigen is not known.

Using immunoSEQ multiplex PCR, the repertoire was profiled, and TCRdb retains in-frame clones only, with some absent. Altogether approximately 210,000 clones are present, about 90% being singletons, with the ten largest covering 2.9%. Study results and caveats: In vitro experiments confirmed that three CMV-associated chains were specific for CMV antigens. High specificity and sensitivity for cytomegalovirus status were reported for the classifier. A list of 150 or so TCR beta chains associated with cytomegalovirus was given.

The sequencing input was PBMCs. The sequence derives from a woman in her late teens or twenties in good health and CMV-seronegative.

The CDR3 DNA sequence: TGTGCCAGCAGGGCGGGAGGGCCGGAGACCCAGTACTTC. Translation gives CASRAGGPETQYF. The gene calls are TRBV28 and TRBJ2-5; 9 bases agree with TRBD2. The J segment lost 5 bases and the V segment lost 6 bases, leaving 4 bases of the junction unmatched. The CDR3 loop spans 13 amino acids. Germline CDR1 reads MDHEN; CDR2 reads SYDVKM.